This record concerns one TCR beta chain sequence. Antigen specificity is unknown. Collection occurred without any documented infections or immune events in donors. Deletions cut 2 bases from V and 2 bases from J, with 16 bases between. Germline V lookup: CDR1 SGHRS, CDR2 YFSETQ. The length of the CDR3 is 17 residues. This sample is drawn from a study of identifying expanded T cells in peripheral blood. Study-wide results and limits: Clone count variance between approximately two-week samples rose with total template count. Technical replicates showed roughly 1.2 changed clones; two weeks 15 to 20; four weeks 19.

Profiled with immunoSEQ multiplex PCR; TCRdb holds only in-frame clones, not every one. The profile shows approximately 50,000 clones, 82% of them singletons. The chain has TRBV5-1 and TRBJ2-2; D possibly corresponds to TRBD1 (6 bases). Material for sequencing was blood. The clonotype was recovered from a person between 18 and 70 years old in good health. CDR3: CASSFPGTSLNTGELFF. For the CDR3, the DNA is TGCGCCAGCAGCTTCCCCGGGACAAGTCTTAACACCGGGGAGCTGTTTTTT.